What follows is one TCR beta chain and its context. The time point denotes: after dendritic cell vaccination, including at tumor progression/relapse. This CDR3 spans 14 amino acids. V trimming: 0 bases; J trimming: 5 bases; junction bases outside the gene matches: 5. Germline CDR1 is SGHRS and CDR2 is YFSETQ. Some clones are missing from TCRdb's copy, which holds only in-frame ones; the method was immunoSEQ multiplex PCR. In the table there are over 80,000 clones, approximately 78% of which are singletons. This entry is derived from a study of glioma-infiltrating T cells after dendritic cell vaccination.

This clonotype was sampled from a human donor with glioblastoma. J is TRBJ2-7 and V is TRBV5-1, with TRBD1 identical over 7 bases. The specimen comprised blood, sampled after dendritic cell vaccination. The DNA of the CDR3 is TGCGCCAGCAGCTTGGATCCAGGGGGAGACGAGCAGTACTTC. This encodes CASSLDPGGDEQYF.